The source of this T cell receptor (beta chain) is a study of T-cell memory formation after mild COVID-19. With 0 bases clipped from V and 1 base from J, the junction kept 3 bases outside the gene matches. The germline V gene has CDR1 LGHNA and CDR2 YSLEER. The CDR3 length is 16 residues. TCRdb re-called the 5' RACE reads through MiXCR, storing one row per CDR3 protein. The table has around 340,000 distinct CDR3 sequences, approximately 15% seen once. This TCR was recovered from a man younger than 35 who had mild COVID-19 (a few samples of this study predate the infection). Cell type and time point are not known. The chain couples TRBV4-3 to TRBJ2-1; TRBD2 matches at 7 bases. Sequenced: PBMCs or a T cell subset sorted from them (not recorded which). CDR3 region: CASSQDHGGSYNEQFF. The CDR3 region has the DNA TGCGCCAGCAGCCAAGATCACGGGGGGTCCTACAATGAGCAGTTCTTC.